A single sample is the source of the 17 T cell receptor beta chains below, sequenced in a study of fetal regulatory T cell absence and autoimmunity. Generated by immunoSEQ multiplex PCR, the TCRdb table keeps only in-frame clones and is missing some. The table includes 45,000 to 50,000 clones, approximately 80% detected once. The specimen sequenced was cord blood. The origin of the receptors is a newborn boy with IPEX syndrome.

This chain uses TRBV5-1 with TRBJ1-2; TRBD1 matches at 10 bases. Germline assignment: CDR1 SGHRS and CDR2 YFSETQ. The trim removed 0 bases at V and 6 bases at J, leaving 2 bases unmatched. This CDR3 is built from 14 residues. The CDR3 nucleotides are TGCGCCAGCAGCTTGGGGGGACAGGGGCATGGCTACACCTTC. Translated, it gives CASSLGGQGHGYTF.

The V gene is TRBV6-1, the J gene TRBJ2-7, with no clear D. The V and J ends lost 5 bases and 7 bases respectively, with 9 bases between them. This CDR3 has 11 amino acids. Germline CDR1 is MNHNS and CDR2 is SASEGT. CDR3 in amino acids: CASSSLREQYF. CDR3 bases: TGTGCCAGCAGTTCCCTACGAGAGCAGTACTTC.

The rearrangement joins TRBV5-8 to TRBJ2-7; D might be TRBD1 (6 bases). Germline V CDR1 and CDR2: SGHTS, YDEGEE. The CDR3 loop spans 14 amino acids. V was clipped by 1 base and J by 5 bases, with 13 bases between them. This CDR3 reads CASSLYRDGDEQYF. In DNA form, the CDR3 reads TGTGCCAGCAGCTTGTACAGGGATGGCGACGAGCAGTACTTC.

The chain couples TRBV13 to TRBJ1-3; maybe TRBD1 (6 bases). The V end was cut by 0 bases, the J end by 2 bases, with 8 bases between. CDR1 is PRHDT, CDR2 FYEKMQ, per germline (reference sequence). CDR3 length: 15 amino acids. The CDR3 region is CASSLGGGPGNTIYF. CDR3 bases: TGTGCCAGCAGCTTAGGCGGGGGCCCTGGAAACACCATATATTTT. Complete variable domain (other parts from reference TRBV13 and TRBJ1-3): AAGVIQSPRHLIKEKRETATLKCYPIPRHDTVYWYQQGPGQDPQFLISFYEKMQSDKGSIPDRFSAQQFSDYHSELNMSSLELGDSALYFCASSLGGGPGNTIYFGEGSWLTVV.

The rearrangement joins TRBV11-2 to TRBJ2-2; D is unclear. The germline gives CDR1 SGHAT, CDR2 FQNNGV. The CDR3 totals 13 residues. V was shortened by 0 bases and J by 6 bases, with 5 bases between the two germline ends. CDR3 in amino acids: CASSLDGAGELFF. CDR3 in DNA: TGTGCCAGCAGCTTAGATGGCGCCGGGGAGCTGTTTTTT.

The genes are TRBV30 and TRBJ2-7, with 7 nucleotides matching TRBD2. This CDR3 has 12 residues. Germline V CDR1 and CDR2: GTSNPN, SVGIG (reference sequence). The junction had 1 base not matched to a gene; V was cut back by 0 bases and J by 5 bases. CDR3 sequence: CAWSVRGDEQYF. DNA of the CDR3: TGTGCCTGGAGTGTACGGGGGGACGAGCAGTACTTC.

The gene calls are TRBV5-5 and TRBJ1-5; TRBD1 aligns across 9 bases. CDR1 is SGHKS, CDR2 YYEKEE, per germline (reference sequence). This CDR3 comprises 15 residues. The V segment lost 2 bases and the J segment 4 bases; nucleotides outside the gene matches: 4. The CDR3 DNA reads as TGTGCCAGCAGCTTAGGGACAGGGAGAAATCAGCCCCAGCATTTT. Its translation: CASSLGTGRNQPQHF.

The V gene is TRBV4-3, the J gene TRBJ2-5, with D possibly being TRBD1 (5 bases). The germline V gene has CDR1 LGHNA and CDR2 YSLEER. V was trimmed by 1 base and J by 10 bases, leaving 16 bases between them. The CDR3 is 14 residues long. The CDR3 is CASSQASSRQSQYF. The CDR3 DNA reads TGCGCCAGCAGCCAAGCCTCCAGCAGACAGAGCCAGTACTTC.

The CDR3 here is CASSQGLAATGELFF. The DNA of the CDR3 is TGCGCCAGCAGCCAAGGACTAGCGGCGACCGGGGAGCTGTTTTTT. The chain links TRBV4-3 to TRBJ2-2; TRBD2 matches 9 bases. Germline lookup yields CDR1 LGHNA and CDR2 YSLEER. Trimming at V came to 1 base and at J to 5 bases, leaving 2 bases not matched to a gene. CDR3 length: 15 residues.

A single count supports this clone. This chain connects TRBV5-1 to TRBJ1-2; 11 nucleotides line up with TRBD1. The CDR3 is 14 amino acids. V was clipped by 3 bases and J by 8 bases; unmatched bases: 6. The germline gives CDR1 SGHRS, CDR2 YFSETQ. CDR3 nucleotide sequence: TGCGCCAGCAGCTGGGGACAGGGGGTTTGGGGCTACACCTTC. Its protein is CASSWGQGVWGYTF.

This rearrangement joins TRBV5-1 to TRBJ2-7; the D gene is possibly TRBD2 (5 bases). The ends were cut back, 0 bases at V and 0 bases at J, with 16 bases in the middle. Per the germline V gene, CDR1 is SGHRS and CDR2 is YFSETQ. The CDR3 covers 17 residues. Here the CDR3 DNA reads TGCGCCAGCAGCTTGGGTGTGAGGGCCCCTAGCTCCTACGAGCAGTACTTC. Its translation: CASSLGVRAPSSYEQYF.

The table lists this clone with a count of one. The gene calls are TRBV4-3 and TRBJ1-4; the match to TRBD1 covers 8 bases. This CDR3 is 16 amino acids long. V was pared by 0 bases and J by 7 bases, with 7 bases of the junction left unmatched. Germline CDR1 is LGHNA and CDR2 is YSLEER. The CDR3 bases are TGCGCCAGCAGCCAAGACTTGGACAGGGTTTTTGAAAAACTGTTTTTT. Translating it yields CASSQDLDRVFEKLFF.

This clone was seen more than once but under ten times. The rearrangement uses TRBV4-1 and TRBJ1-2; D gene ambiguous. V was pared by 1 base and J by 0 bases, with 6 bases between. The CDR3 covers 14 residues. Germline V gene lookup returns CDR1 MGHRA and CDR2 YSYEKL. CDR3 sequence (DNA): TGCGCCAGCAGCCAAGTACTATCTAACTATGGCTACACCTTC. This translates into CASSQVLSNYGYTF.

CDR3 DNA: TGTGCCAGCAGTGATATGACAGCTGTAAACACTGAAGCTTTCTTT. Encoded protein: CASSDMTAVNTEAFF. V gene TRBV25-1 combines with J gene TRBJ1-1; weak D call: TRBD1 (5 bases). CDR1 is MGHDK, CDR2 SYGVNS, per germline. Between the trimmed V and J ends, which lost 3 bases and 2 bases, there was a span of 13 bases. The CDR3 runs to 15 residues.

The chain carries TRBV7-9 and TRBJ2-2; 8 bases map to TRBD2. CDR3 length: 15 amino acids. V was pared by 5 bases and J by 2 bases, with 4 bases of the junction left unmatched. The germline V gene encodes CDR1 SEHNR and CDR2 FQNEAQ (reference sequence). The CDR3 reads CASSPSGSNTGELFF. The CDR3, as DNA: TGTGCCAGCAGCCCTAGCGGGTCAAACACCGGGGAGCTGTTTTTT. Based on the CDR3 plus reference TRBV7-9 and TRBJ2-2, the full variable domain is DTGVSQNPRHKITKRGQNVTFRCDPISEHNRLYWYRQTLGQGPEFLTYFQNEAQLEKSRLLSDRFSAERPKGSFSTLEIQRTEQGDSAMYLCASSPSGSNTGELFFGEGSRLTVL.

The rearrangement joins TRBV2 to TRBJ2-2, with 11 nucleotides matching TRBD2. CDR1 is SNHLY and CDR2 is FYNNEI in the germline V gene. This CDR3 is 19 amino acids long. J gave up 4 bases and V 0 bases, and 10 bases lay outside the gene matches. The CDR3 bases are TGTGCCAGCAGTGAAGCGTACGTTCCCCTAGCGGGAGGCACCGGGGAGCTGTTTTTT. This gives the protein CASSEAYVPLAGGTGELFF.

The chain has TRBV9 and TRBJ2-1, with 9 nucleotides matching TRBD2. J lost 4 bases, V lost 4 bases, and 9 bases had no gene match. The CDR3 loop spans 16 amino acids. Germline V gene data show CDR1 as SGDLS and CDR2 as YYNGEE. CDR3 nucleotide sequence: TGTGCCAGCAGCCCCCCGGGACTAGCTCCATACAATGAGCAGTTCTTC. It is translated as CASSPPGLAPYNEQFF.